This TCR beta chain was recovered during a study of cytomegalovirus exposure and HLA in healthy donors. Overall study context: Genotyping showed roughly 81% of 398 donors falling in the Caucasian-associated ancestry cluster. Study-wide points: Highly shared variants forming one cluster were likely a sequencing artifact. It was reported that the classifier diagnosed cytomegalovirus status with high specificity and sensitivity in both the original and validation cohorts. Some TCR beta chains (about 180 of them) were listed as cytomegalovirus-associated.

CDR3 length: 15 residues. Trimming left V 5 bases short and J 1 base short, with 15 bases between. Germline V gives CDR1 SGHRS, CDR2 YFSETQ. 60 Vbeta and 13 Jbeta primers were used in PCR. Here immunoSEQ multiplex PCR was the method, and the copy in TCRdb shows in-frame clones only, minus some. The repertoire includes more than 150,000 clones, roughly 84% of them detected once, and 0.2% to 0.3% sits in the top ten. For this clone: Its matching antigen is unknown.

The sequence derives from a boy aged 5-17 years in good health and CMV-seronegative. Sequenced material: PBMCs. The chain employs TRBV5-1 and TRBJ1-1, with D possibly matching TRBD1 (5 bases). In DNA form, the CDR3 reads TGCGCCAGCAGAACCGGACACCTTCGGAACACTGAAGCTTTCTTT. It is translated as CASRTGHLRNTEAFF.